This paragraph reports one T cell receptor (beta chain). Its matching antigen is unknown. TCRdb's table, derived via immunoSEQ multiplex PCR, lists solely in-frame clones and lacks some. The sample has over 14,000 clones; roughly nine tenths are singletons. The time point here: newly diagnosed, previously untreated cHL patient sample. Thawed PBMCs were subjected to magnetic negative selection, which yielded isolated CD8+ T cells. Peripheral samples used as comparators were newly diagnosed, untreated classical Hodgkin lymphoma PBMCs. The data originate from a study of PD-1 blockade in classical Hodgkin lymphoma. Study conclusions and caveats: At baseline, newly diagnosed patients reportedly showed less TCR diversity than healthy donors.

CDR3 length equals 14 residues. Per the germline V gene, CDR1 is SGHNT and CDR2 is YENEEA. With 3 bases removed from V and 4 bases from J, the gap between germline ends came to 12 bases. The V gene is TRBV11-3, the J gene TRBJ1-1; D is undetermined. The clonotype originates from a human donor with classical Hodgkin lymphoma. Specimen: CD8+ T cells from blood. The CDR3 loop is CASSLTMSGTEAFF. The DNA for the CDR3 is TGTGCCAGCAGCTTGACAATGTCCGGCACTGAAGCTTTCTTT.